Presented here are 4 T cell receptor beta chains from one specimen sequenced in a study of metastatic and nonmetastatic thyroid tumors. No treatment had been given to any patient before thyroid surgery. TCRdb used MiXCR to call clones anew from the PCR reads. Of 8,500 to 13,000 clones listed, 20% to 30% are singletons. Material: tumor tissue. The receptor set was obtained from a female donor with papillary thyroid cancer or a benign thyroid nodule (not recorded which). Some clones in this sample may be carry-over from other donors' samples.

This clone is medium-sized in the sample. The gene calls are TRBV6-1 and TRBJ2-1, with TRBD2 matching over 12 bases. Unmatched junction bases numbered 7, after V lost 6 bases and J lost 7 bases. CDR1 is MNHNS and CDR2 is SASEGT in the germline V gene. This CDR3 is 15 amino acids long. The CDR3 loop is CASRTSGSEGNEQFF. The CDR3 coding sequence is TGTGCCAGCAGGACTAGCGGGAGTGAAGGAAATGAGCAGTTCTTC.

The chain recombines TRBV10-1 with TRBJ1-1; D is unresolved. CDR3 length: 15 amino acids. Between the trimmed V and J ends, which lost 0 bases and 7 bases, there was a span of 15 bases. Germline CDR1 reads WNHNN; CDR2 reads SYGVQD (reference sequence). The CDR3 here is CASSESIWKEDEAFF. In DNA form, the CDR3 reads TGCGCCAGCAGTGAGTCCATCTGGAAGGAAGATGAAGCTTTCTTT.

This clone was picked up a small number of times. For the CDR3, the DNA is TGTGCCAGTAGTATGCGGGATTCCAATTCACCCCTCCACTTT. It is translated as CASSMRDSNSPLHF. V is TRBV19 and J is TRBJ1-6; D is uncertain. Trimming cost V 3 bases and J 7 bases, with 10 bases left between them. Germline V CDR1 and CDR2: LNHDA, SQIVND (reference sequence). CDR3 length: 14 residues.

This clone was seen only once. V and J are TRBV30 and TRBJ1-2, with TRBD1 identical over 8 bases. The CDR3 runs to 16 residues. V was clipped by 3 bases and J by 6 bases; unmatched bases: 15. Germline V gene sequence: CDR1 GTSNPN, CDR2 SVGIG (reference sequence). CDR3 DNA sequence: TGTGCCTGGAGGCTACTCTCCAGGGGGCGGGCGGATGGCTACACCTTC. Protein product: CAWRLLSRGRADGYTF.